This T cell receptor beta chain was recorded in a study of blood T cell repertoires in COVID-19. Across the study: Specimens from acute and convalescent COVID-19 originated in the United States, Italy and Spain.

Germline values: CDR1 SGHKS, CDR2 YYEKEE (reference sequence). The CDR3 is 19 amino acids. V dropped 0 bases and J dropped 0 bases, with 19 bases sitting between them. Only in-frame clones appear in the TCRdb table, and some are missing; sequencing was by immunoSEQ multiplex PCR. The sample has roughly 100,000 clones, approximately 82% seen once. The sequence was collected from a woman at least 80 years old with acute or convalescent COVID-19. V gene TRBV5-5 combines with J gene TRBJ2-1; D not certain. Sequences were obtained from peripheral blood. The CDR3 DNA reads as TGTGCCAGCAGCTTGGCAGGCCTCGGCAGGCCAAGCTCCTACAATGAGCAGTTCTTC. It specifies CASSLAGLGRPSSYNEQFF.